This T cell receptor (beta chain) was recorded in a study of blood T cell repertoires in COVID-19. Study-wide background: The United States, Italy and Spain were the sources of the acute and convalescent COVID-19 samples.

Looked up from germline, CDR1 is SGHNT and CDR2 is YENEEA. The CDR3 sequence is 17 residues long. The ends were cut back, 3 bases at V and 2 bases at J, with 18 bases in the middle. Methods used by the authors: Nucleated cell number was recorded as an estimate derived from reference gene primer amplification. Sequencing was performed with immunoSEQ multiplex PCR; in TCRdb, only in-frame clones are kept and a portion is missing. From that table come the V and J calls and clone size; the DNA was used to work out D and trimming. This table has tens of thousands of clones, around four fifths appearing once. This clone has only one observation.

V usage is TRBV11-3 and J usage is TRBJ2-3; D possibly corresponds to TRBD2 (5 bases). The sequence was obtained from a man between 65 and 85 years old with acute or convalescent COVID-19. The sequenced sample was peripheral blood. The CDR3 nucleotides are TGTGCCAGCAGCTTGGGGAGCTCCTCCACTCTCACAGATACGCAGTATTTT. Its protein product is CASSLGSSSTLTDTQYF.